The 19 T cell receptor beta chains below all came from one sample that was sequenced in a study of CD8+CD57+ T cells in acquired aplastic anemia (dated by TCRdb to the late 2010s). Flow cytometry had shown CD8+CD57+ cell expansion in the patients selected for sequencing. The sequencer was an Illumina HiSeq 2000. Genomic DNA was used as template for profiling of TCR beta VDJ combinations and CDR3 sequences. TCRdb reworked the public reads: Q25 trimming with fastp, MiXCR clone assembly, productive beta chains retained. All rows with the same CDR3 protein become a single entry with the most common DNA and genes. This sample lists about 250,000 distinct CDR3 sequences; approximately 45% were detected once. The ten largest clones take up 7.8% of the sample. Sequencing was performed on sorted CD4+, CD8+, or CD8+CD57+ T cells (not recorded which) from PBMCs. The receptors come from a human donor with aplastic anemia.

This rearrangement joins TRBV20-1 to TRBJ1-5; D uncertain. V lost 6 bases and J 11 bases, leaving 11 bases between the germline ends. Germline assignment: CDR1 DFQATT and CDR2 SNEGSKA (reference sequence). CDR3 length equals 10 residues. CDR3 sequence (DNA): TGCAGTGCGTTCCTTGGGGCCCAGCATTTT. As protein: CSAFLGAQHF.

This clonotype was detected a few times. V and J are TRBV4-2 and TRBJ1-4; D is undetermined. This CDR3 has 15 amino acids. Germline V CDR1 and CDR2: LGHNA, YNFKEQ. V lost 4 bases and J lost 7, with 16 bases in between. This CDR3 reads CASSPGGRAAEKLFF. CDR3 nucleotides: TGTGCCAGCAGCCCAGGAGGCAGAGCCGCTGAAAAACTGTTTTTT.

A few counts support this clonotype. This rearrangement joins TRBV4-1 to TRBJ2-1, with unresolved D. The CDR3 runs to 15 residues. CDR1 is MGHRA and CDR2 is YSYEKL in the germline V gene. Trimming took off 0 bases at V and 0 bases at J, with 6 bases between the two ends. DNA of the CDR3: TGCGCCAGCAGCCAAGAGCAGAGCTCCTACAATGAGCAGTTCTTC. It specifies CASSQEQSSYNEQFF.

This clonotype came up a few times. The CDR3 region has the DNA TGTGCCTGGAATTCCGGGTATTCCTACGAGCAGTACTTC. Translated, it gives CAWNSGYSYEQYF. The J gene is TRBJ2-7, the V gene TRBV30; D not certain. CDR1 and CDR2 (germline): GTSNPN, SVGIG (reference sequence). V was cut by 4 bases and J by 1 base, with 11 bases left in between. The CDR3 has 13 residues. Combining the CDR3 with reference TRBV30 and TRBJ2-7 gives the whole variable domain SQTIHQWPATLVQPVGSPLSLECTVEGTSNPNLYWYRQAAGRGLQLLFYSVGIGQISSEVPQNLSASRPQDRQFILSSKKLLLSDSGFYLCAWNSGYSYEQYFGPGTRLTVT.

The CDR3 spells CASSSGTGHYGYTF. The CDR3 DNA reads TGTGCCAGCAGCTCTGGGACAGGACATTATGGCTACACCTTC. The chain uses TRBV7-9 and TRBJ1-2; the match to TRBD1 covers 8 bases. The length of the CDR3 is 14 residues. Germline assignment: CDR1 SEHNR and CDR2 FQNEAQ (reference sequence). The J segment lost 5 bases and the V segment lost 4 bases, leaving 6 bases of the junction unmatched. The whole variable domain, filled in from reference TRBV7-9 and TRBJ1-2, reads DTGVSQNPRHKITKRGQNVTFRCDPISEHNRLYWYRQTLGQGPEFLTYFQNEAQLEKSRLLSDRFSAERPKGSFSTLEIQRTEQGDSAMYLCASSSGTGHYGYTFGSGTRLTVV.

This clonotype showed up just a few times. This rearrangement joins TRBV6-1 to TRBJ2-6; TRBD1 might be the D (5 bases). Germline V lookup: CDR1 MNHNS, CDR2 SASEGT. The CDR3 length is 16 residues. V lost 8 bases, J lost 0 bases, and 14 bases lay in between. In nucleotides, the CDR3 is TGTGCCAGCGCCCCAGGACACAGCTCTGGGGCCAACGTCCTGACTTTC. Translating it yields CASAPGHSSGANVLTF.

This clonotype has at least ten counts. The chain couples TRBV4-1 to TRBJ2-3, with D perhaps given as TRBD1 or TRBD2 (5 bases each). The V end lost 5 bases, the J end lost 5 bases, and 17 bases lay between the germline ends. The CDR3 has 15 residues. In germline, CDR1 is MGHRA, CDR2 YSYEKL. The CDR3, as DNA: TGCGCCAGCAGCGACGAAGGCACGAGGGGAGATACGCAGTATTTT. Its protein product is CASSDEGTRGDTQYF.

This clonotype showed up just once. CDR3 bases: TGTGCCAGCAGCCGAGATGGTGCGGGATCTTACGAGCAGTACTTC. Amino acids: CASSRDGAGSYEQYF. The rearrangement links TRBV4-2 to TRBJ2-7; D might be TRBD2 (6 bases). CDR1 and CDR2 from the germline V gene are LGHNA and YNFKEQ. This CDR3 has 15 amino acids. Trimming shortened V by 4 bases and J by 4 bases, and 17 bases separated the two germline ends.

Concerning this clonotype: A read error is possible here, since a much larger clone lies one base away. Likely a read error: the CDR3 ends without its conserved phenylalanine or tryptophan. V usage is TRBV14 and J usage is TRBJ2-7; the match to TRBD2 covers 8 bases. The germline V gene encodes CDR1 SGHDN and CDR2 FVKESK. CDR3 length: 13 amino acids. V lost 6 bases and J lost 4; bases outside the gene matches: 5. The DNA of the CDR3 is TGTGCCAGCAGGGGACTAGAACTATACGAGCAGTACATC. This sequence encodes CASRGLELYEQYI.

This clonotype appeared many times. This chain joins TRBV7-9 and TRBJ2-3; a weak D match, TRBD1 (6 bases). This CDR3 spans 14 amino acids. The germline V gene encodes CDR1 SEHNR and CDR2 FQNEAQ (reference sequence). Trimming left V 4 bases short and J 4 bases short, with 12 bases between. The CDR3 DNA follows: TGTGCCAGCAGCTCCAAGGGGGTTGCAGATACGCAGTATTTT. As protein: CASSSKGVADTQYF.

There are many counts of this clonotype. The genes are TRBV9 and TRBJ2-7, with 9 bases lining up with TRBD2. The germline gives CDR1 SGDLS, CDR2 YYNGEE. Trimming at V came to 0 bases and at J to 4 bases, leaving 2 bases not matched to a gene. The CDR3 runs to 14 residues. Here the CDR3 reads CASSVEAGGYEQYF. The CDR3 bases are TGTGCCAGCAGCGTAGAGGCGGGAGGGTACGAGCAGTACTTC.

This sequence joins TRBV2 and TRBJ2-7, with D hard to call. Germline V lookup: CDR1 SNHLY, CDR2 FYNNEI. This CDR3 is 14 amino acids long. Trimming removed 6 bases at V and 2 bases at J, with 14 bases between. This chain's CDR3 is CASRTELTTYEQYF. In nucleotides, the CDR3 is TGTGCCAGCAGGACCGAACTAACGACCTACGAGCAGTACTTC.

The genes are TRBV15 and TRBJ1-5; 10 bases match TRBD1. Germline values: CDR1 LNHNV, CDR2 YYDKDF (reference sequence). Unmatched junction bases numbered 2, after V lost 1 base and J lost 5 bases. The CDR3 length is 15 residues. The DNA of the CDR3 is TGTGCCACCAGCAGAGGGACAGGGGGGTATCAGCCCCAGCATTTT. As protein: CATSRGTGGYQPQHF.

This clonotype has just a few counts. The chain carries TRBV20-1 and TRBJ1-5; 7 nucleotides line up with TRBD1. Germline V gives CDR1 DFQATT, CDR2 SNEGSKA (reference sequence). The CDR3 runs to 13 residues. Losses at the gene ends were 3 bases for V and 14 bases for J; bases not matched to a gene: 13. The CDR3: CSASFGTEPPEHF. The CDR3 nucleotides read TGCAGTGCTAGCTTCGGGACAGAACCTCCCGAGCATTTT.

This chain joins TRBV25-1 and TRBJ2-3, with D possibly being TRBD2 (6 bases). Germline lookup yields CDR1 MGHDK and CDR2 SYGVNS. The CDR3 has 18 residues. With 6 bases removed from V and 3 bases from J, the gap between germline ends came to 25 bases. CDR3 residues: CASSYVRGLAAVTDTQYF. As DNA, the CDR3 is TGTGCCAGCAGCTACGTAAGAGGATTAGCGGCAGTGACAGATACGCAGTATTTT.

The chain is built from TRBV20-1 and TRBJ1-2, with 9 bases identical to TRBD1. Germline values: CDR1 DFQATT, CDR2 SNEGSKA (reference sequence). The CDR3 loop spans 14 amino acids. The trim removed 6 bases at V and 4 bases at J, leaving 9 bases unmatched. The CDR3 DNA follows: TGCAGTGCGCTACCGGGACAGGGCCTCTATGGCTACACCTTC. Protein product: CSALPGQGLYGYTF.

This clonotype was seen many times. The chain combines TRBV13 with TRBJ1-1; 9 nucleotides line up with TRBD1. V dropped 4 bases and J dropped 6; count of bases not matched to a gene: 15. The CDR3 consists of 17 residues. Germline CDR1 PRHDT, CDR2 FYEKMQ (reference sequence). The CDR3 is CASSSRDRASVKPEAFF. The CDR3 coding sequence is TGTGCCAGCAGCTCCCGGGACAGGGCTTCGGTGAAACCTGAAGCTTTCTTT. Together with reference TRBV13 and TRBJ1-1, the CDR3 gives the full variable domain: AAGVIQSPRHLIKEKRETATLKCYPIPRHDTVYWYQQGPGQDPQFLISFYEKMQSDKGSIPDRFSAQQFSDYHSELNMSSLELGDSALYFCASSSRDRASVKPEAFFGQGTRLTVV.

This clonotype was found once. The chain couples TRBV7-2 to TRBJ2-7, with TRBD1 identical over 9 bases. V trimming: 1 base; J trimming: 5 bases; junction bases outside the gene matches: 6. The CDR3 has 15 amino acids. Germline V lookup: CDR1 SGHTA, CDR2 FQGNSA. CDR3 DNA: TGTGCCAGCAGCTTAGGGGACAGGGCAGCAAACGAGCAGTACTTC. This encodes CASSLGDRAANEQYF.

The genes are TRBV7-2 and TRBJ1-2; perhaps TRBD1 as D (6 bases). Germline V CDR1 and CDR2: SGHTA, FQGNSA. V lost 1 base, J lost 0 bases, and 18 bases lay in between. The CDR3 sequence is 18 residues long. CDR3 protein: CASSLVDGGQGPNYGYTF. In DNA form, the CDR3 reads TGTGCCAGCAGCTTAGTGGACGGGGGGCAGGGGCCTAACTATGGCTACACCTTC.